This T cell receptor (beta chain) comes out of a study of regulatory T cells in long-lasting Graves disease. J was trimmed by 6 bases and V by 5 bases; bases with no gene match: 11. The CDR3 contains 15 residues. In germline, CDR1 is SNHLY, CDR2 FYNNEI. Researchers made TCR beta libraries by using iRepertoire HTBI primers and running Arm-PCR on CDR3 regions. Via MiXCR, TCRdb re-called the multiplex PCR reads, giving one row per CDR3 protein. The repertoire holds around 450,000 distinct CDR3 sequences, with 20% to 25% as singletons. At least ten counts were recorded for this clonotype. Indicated time point: persistent/refractory GD, antithyroid drugs over 5 years with positive TRAb. There was RNA extracted from PBMCs, and the TCR library was made from it.

The clonotype originates from a female donor with Graves disease. Sample: peripheral blood mononuclear cells (PBMCs), taken when the disease was refractory, from a patient treated with antithyroid drugs. The V gene is TRBV2, the J gene TRBJ2-7; 9 bases are shared with TRBD1. The CDR3 region is CASSSLGTGFFEQYF. In nucleotides, the CDR3 is TGTGCCAGCAGTTCCCTCGGGACAGGGTTTTTCGAGCAGTACTTC.